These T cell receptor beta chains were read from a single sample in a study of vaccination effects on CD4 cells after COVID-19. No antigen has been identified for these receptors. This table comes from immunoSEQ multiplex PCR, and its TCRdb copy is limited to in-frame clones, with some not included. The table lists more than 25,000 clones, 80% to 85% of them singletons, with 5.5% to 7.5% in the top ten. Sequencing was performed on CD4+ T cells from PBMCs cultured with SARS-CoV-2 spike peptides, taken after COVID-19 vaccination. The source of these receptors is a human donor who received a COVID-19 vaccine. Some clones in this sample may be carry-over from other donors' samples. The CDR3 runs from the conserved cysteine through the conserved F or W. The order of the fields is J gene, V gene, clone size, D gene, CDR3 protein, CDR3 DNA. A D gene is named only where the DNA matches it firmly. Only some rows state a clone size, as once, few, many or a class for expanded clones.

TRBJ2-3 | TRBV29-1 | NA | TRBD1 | CSERQGATDTQYF | TGCAGCGAGCGACAGGGGGCAACAGATACGCAGTATTTT
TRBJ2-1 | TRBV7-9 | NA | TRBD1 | CASSFYTGGAGNEQFF | TGTGCCAGCAGCTTTTACACAGGGGGCGCGGGCAATGAGCAGTTCTTC
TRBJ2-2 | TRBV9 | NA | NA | CASSPPGSNTGELFF | TGTGCCAGCAGCCCTCCGGGTTCGAACACCGGGGAGCTGTTTTTT
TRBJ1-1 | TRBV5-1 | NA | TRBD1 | CASSPRGQGASEAFF | TGCGCCAGCAGCCCCCGGGGCCAGGGGGCATCTGAAGCTTTCTTT
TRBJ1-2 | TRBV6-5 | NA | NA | CASSYLLGTNYGYTF | TGTGCCAGCAGTTACCTACTCGGGACGAACTATGGCTACACCTTC
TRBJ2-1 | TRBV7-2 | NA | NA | CASSFFNSLPGNEQFF | TGTGCCAGCAGCTTTTTTAATAGCTTACCTGGCAATGAGCAGTTCTTC
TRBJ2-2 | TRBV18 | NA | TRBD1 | CASSPRQGTGELFF | TGTGCCAGCTCACCCCGACAGGGAACCGGGGAGCTGTTTTTT
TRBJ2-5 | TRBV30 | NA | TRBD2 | CAWQSLAGAPQETQYF | TGTGCCTGGCAATCACTAGCGGGGGCCCCCCAAGAGACCCAGTACTTC
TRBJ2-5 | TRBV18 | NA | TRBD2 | CASPLLAGGDPSGYF | TGTGCCAGCCCGCTCCTAGCGGGGGGCGACCCCTCCGGGTACTTC
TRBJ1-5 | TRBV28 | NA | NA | CASRRAGSNQPQHF | TGTGCCAGCAGGCGGGCCGGGAGCAATCAGCCCCAGCATTTT
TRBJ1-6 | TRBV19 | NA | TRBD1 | CASSMGQGYSPLHF | TGTGCCAGTAGCATGGGACAGGGGTATTCACCCCTCCACTTT
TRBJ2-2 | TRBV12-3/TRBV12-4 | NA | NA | CASGGLGGELFF | TGTGCCAGCGGCGGCTTGGGGGGGGAGCTGTTTTTT
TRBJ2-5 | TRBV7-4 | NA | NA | CASSLKRVRKYQETQYF | TGTGCCAGCAGCCTAAAAAGGGTCCGCAAGTACCAAGAGACCCAGTACTTC
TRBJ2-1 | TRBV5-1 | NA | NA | CASSLEVGGTNSYNEQFF | TGCGCCAGCAGCCTGGAAGTTGGGGGCACCAACTCCTACAATGAGCAGTTCTTC
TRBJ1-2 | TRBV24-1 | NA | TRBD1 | CATSDSGQGNYGYTF | TGTGCCACCAGTGATTCAGGACAGGGCAACTATGGCTACACCTTC
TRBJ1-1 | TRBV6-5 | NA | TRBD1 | CASSYQGVDEAFF | TGTGCCAGCAGTTACCAGGGGGTCGATGAAGCTTTCTTT
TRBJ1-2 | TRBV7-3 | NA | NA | CASSFTGSYGYTF | TGTGCCAGCAGCTTCACAGGGAGTTATGGCTACACCTTC
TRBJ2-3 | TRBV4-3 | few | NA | CASSHPLQGGGTQYF | TGCGCCAGCAGCCACCCACTCCAGGGGGGGGGTACGCAGTATTTT
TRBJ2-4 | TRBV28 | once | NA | CASSPPGLAKNIQYF | TGTGCCAGCAGTCCCCCGGGACTAGCCAAAAACATTCAGTACTTC
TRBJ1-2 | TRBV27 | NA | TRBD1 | CASRGTGSEGYTF | TGTGCCAGCAGGGGGACAGGGTCCGAAGGCTACACCTTC
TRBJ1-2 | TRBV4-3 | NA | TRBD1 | CASSREPGQGPYGYTF | TGCGCCAGCAGCCGGGAACCGGGACAGGGTCCCTATGGCTACACCTTC
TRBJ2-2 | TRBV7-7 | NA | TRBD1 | CASSLAGTGGFGELFF | TGTGCCAGCAGCTTAGCTGGGACAGGGGGATTCGGGGAGCTGTTTTTT
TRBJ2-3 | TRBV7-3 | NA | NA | CASSSRGTDTQYF | TGTGCCAGCAGCTCGCGGGGCACAGATACGCAGTATTTT
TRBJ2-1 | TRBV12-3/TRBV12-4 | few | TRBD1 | CASSSPRKQGKFF | TGTGCCAGCAGTTCCCCACGGAAACAGGGGAAGTTCTTC
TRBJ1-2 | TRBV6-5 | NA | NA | CASSGQLLTNYGYTF | TGTGCCAGCAGCGGACAGTTACTGACTAACTATGGCTACACCTTC
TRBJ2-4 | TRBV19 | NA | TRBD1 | CASSDRGHLSAKNIQYF | TGTGCCAGTAGCGACAGGGGGCACTTATCAGCCAAAAACATTCAGTACTTC
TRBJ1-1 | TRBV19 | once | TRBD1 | CASRPGQGAEAFF | TGTGCCAGTAGGCCGGGACAGGGGGCTGAAGCTTTCTTT
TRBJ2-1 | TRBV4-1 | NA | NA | CASSQEGGRMNNEQFF | TGCGCCAGCAGCCAAGAAGGGGGTCGGATGAACAATGAGCAGTTCTTC
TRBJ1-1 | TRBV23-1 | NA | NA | CASSRLKGTVTEAFF | TGCGCCAGCAGTCGGTTGAAAGGGACGGTTACTGAAGCTTTCTTT
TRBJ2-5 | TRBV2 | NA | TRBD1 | CASSEQQGLETQYF | TGTGCCAGCAGCGAACAACAGGGGCTGGAGACCCAGTACTTC
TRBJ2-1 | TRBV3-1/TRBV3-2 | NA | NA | CASSAPCPSDNEQFF | TGTGCCAGCAGCGCACCGTGTCCCTCCGACAATGAGCAGTTCTTC
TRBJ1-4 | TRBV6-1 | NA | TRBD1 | CASSAGQVTATNEKLFF | TGTGCCAGCAGTGCGGGACAGGTGACCGCAACTAATGAAAAACTGTTTTTT
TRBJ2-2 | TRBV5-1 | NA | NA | CASSLALQDTGELFF | TGCGCCAGCAGCTTGGCCCTTCAAGACACCGGGGAGCTGTTTTTT
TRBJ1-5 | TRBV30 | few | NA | CAWSVGWNQPQHF | TGTGCCTGGAGTGTAGGGTGGAATCAGCCCCAGCATTTT
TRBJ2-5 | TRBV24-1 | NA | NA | CATSVAGGQGETQYF | TGTGCCACCAGTGTGGCCGGGGGCCAAGGAGAGACCCAGTACTTC
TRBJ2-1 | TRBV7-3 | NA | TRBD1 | CASSLRSGGNEQFF | TGTGCCAGCAGCTTAAGGTCAGGGGGCAATGAGCAGTTCTTC
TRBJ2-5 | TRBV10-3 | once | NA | CAISEPLGRGQETQYF | TGTGCCATCAGTGAGCCCCTAGGGAGAGGACAAGAGACCCAGTACTTC
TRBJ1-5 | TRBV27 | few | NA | CASSLSGRQPQHF | TGTGCCAGCAGTTTAAGTGGGCGTCAGCCCCAGCATTTT
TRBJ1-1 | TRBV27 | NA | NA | CASSLIRASAEAFF | TGTGCCAGCAGTTTGATTAGGGCGAGCGCTGAAGCTTTCTTT
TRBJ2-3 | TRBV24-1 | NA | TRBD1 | CATSDRGHGTDTQYF | TGTGCCACCAGTGATAGGGGGCATGGCACAGATACGCAGTATTTT